One and the same sample provided the 27 T cell receptor beta chains below, sequenced in a study of regulatory T cells in long-lasting Graves disease. Sequencing libraries for TCR beta were prepared with iRepertoire HTBI primers and Arm-PCR of CDR3 regions. TCRdb independently ran MiXCR on the multiplex PCR reads; one entry per CDR3 protein. The sample shows over 450,000 distinct CDR3 sequences, 20% to 25% of them seen only once. Regarding time point: persistent/refractory GD, antithyroid drugs over 5 years with positive TRAb. Making the TCR library involved RNA that had been extracted from PBMCs. The specimen was peripheral blood mononuclear cells (PBMCs), collected when the disease was refractory, from a patient treated with antithyroid drugs. The receptors here all came from a female donor with Graves disease.

The chain uses TRBV11-2 and TRBJ1-1, with a possible D match to TRBD1 (5 bases). Germline V gives CDR1 SGHAT, CDR2 FQNNGV. The CDR3 spans 14 residues. Trimming left V 2 bases short and J 1 base short, with 8 bases between. CDR3 protein: CASSLWGKNTEAFF. For the CDR3, the DNA is TGTGCCAGCAGCTTATGGGGGAAGAACACTGAAGCTTTCTTT. Combining the CDR3 with reference TRBV11-2 and TRBJ1-1 gives the whole variable domain EAGVAQSPRYKIIEKRQSVAFWCNPISGHATLYWYQQILGQGPKLLIQFQNNGVVDDSQLPKDRFSAERLKGVDSTLKIQPAKLEDSAVYLCASSLWGKNTEAFFGQGTRLTVV.

The rearrangement uses TRBV7-2 and TRBJ1-6; D not resolved. The CDR3 is made up of 14 amino acids. Germline CDR1 is SGHTA and CDR2 is FQGNSA. V lost 6 bases and J lost 10, with 16 bases in between. CDR3: CASSPQRTRSPLHF. As DNA, the CDR3 is TGTGCCAGCAGTCCACAGCGGACTAGGTCACCCCTCCACTTT. Supplemented by reference TRBV7-2 and TRBJ1-6, the full variable domain reads GAGVSQSPSNKVTEKGKDVELRCDPISGHTALYWYRQSLGQGLEFLIYFQGNSAPDKSGLPSDRFSAERTGGSVSTLTIQRTQQEDSAVYLCASSPQRTRSPLHFGNGTRLTVT.

The rearrangement links TRBV30 to TRBJ2-7; 7 nucleotides agree with TRBD2. Germline values: CDR1 GTSNPN, CDR2 SVGIG (reference sequence). CDR3 length: 13 residues. J was trimmed by 1 base and V by 7 bases; bases with no gene match: 7. CDR3 region: CAYMGGQSYEQYF. The DNA of the CDR3 is TGTGCCTACATGGGAGGGCAGTCCTACGAGCAGTACTTC.

The sample holds many counts of this clonotype. The chain links TRBV7-9 to TRBJ2-5; D is unresolved. CDR1 and CDR2 from the germline V gene are SEHNR and FQNEAQ (reference sequence). This CDR3 region has 12 residues. V was pared by 5 bases and J by 5 bases, with 9 bases between. For the CDR3, the DNA is TGTGCCAGCAGCCTGGGGTCTGAGACCCAGTACTTC. Translating it yields CASSLGSETQYF.

This clonotype was seen a few times. The rearrangement joins TRBV12-3 or TRBV12-4 to TRBJ2-7, with 8 nucleotides matching TRBD2. The CDR3 covers 18 residues. J lost 0 bases, V lost 0 bases, and 10 bases had no gene match. This CDR3 is CASSLAWGASGFSYEQYF. CDR3 nucleotides: TGTGCCAGCAGTTTAGCCTGGGGGGCTAGCGGGTTCTCCTACGAGCAGTACTTC.

This clonotype appeared many times. The rearrangement uses TRBV27 and TRBJ2-2; D is uncertain. V dropped 1 base and J dropped 3 bases, with 15 bases sitting between them. CDR3 length: 17 amino acids. CDR1 is MNHEY and CDR2 is SMNVEV in the germline V gene (reference sequence). CDR3 in DNA: TGTGCCAGCAGTTTATTCCCCCCAGAATATCACACCGGGGAGCTGTTTTTT. Its protein is CASSLFPPEYHTGELFF.

As DNA, the CDR3 is TGTGCCAGCAGTGAGGGGGTTGGGGGCCTGTTAGGAGGCTACACCTTC. This codes for CASSEGVGGLLGGYTF. The chain joins TRBV25-1 to TRBJ1-2, with TRBD1 as a possible D gene (6 bases). Trimming cost V 3 bases and J 8 bases, with 22 bases left between them. This CDR3 spans 16 amino acids. Germline CDR1 is MGHDK and CDR2 is SYGVNS.

This clonotype appeared many times. The chain has TRBV12-3 or TRBV12-4 and TRBJ1-1; D is ambiguous. V lost 4 bases to trimming and J lost 10 bases, with 10 bases between them. The CDR3 has 11 residues. CDR3 amino acids: CASSSGVRAFF. As DNA, the CDR3 is TGTGCCAGCAGTTCTGGGGTAAGAGCTTTCTTT.

V usage is TRBV4-1 and J usage is TRBJ2-7; D not resolved. The V end was cut by 4 bases, the J end by 0 bases, with 13 bases between. This CDR3 comprises 15 residues. The germline V gene encodes CDR1 MGHRA and CDR2 YSYEKL. This CDR3 reads CASSPLRSDSYEQYF. The CDR3 DNA is TGCGCCAGCAGCCCACTGAGGTCGGACTCCTACGAGCAGTACTTC.

This clonotype turned up a few times. The chain couples TRBV29-1 to TRBJ2-6; D is unclear. Trimming shortened V by 6 bases and J by 4 bases, and 13 bases separated the two germline ends. Germline CDR1 is SQVTM and CDR2 is ANQGSEA. The CDR3 has 14 amino acids. The CDR3 nucleotides are TGCAGCGTCCTGGTGGGGTCCGGGGCCAACGTCCTGACTTTC. Its translation is CSVLVGSGANVLTF.

V is TRBV16 and J is TRBJ1-1; TRBD1 might be the D (5 bases). The V gene lost 5 bases and the J gene lost 9 bases, with 13 bases spanning the gap. CDR1 is KGHSY, CDR2 FQNENV, per germline. This CDR3 contains 12 residues. The CDR3 protein is CASSGPRDQAFF. The CDR3 bases are TGTGCCAGCAGCGGGCCCCGGGACCAAGCTTTCTTT.

A remark on this clonotype: This may be a read error, as it is one base from a much larger clone. The gene calls are TRBV11-3 and TRBJ2-2; 9 positions agree with TRBD1. Germline V gene data show CDR1 as SGHNT and CDR2 as YENEEA. The CDR3 covers 15 residues. In nucleotides, the CDR3 is TGTGCCAGCAGCTGGACAGGGGAGAACACCGGGGAGCTGTCTTTT. It specifies CASSWTGENTGELSF.

This rearrangement joins TRBV7-8 to TRBJ1-5; the D is unclear. This CDR3 is built from 20 residues. V was pared by 5 bases and J by 0 bases, with 26 bases between. CDR1 is SGHVS and CDR2 is FQNEAQ in the germline V gene. CDR3 nucleotide sequence: TGTGCCAGCAGCCCCCTTATTGGACCGGAACCCCTTTATAGCAATCAGCCCCAGCATTTT. Translation: CASSPLIGPEPLYSNQPQHF.

The chain couples TRBV5-1 to TRBJ2-5; no clear D gene. From germline, CDR1 is SGHRS and CDR2 YFSETQ. V lost 0 bases and J 3 bases, leaving 12 bases between the germline ends. The CDR3 runs 15 residues. The CDR3 coding sequence is TGCGCCAGCAGCTTGGAACCAGGAGTCAAAGAGACCCAGTACTTC. Its translation is CASSLEPGVKETQYF. Full variable domain (remainder filled in from reference TRBV5-1 and TRBJ2-5): KAGVTQTPRYLIKTRGQQVTLSCSPISGHRSVSWYQQTPGQGLQFLFEYFSETQRNKGNFPGRFSGRQFSNSRSEMNVSTLELGDSALYLCASSLEPGVKETQYFGPGTRLLVL.

V usage is TRBV2 and J usage is TRBJ2-1, with TRBD2 matching 10 bases. Germline CDR1 reads SNHLY; CDR2 reads FYNNEI. The V segment lost 7 bases and the J segment 6 bases; nucleotides outside the gene matches: 6. The CDR3 contains 14 residues. CDR3 region: CASTERGGGNEQFF. The CDR3 DNA reads TGTGCCAGCACGGAGCGGGGGGGGGGCAATGAGCAGTTCTTC. The full variable domain, completed using reference TRBV2 and TRBJ2-1, is EPEVTQTPSHQVTQMGQEVILRCVPISNHLYFYWYRQILGQKVEFLVSFYNNEISEKSEIFDDQFSVERPDGSNFTLKIRSTKLEDSAMYFCASTERGGGNEQFFGPGTRLTVL.

This clonotype was counted many times. J is TRBJ1-1 and V is TRBV2, with D possibly matching TRBD1 (6 bases). The CDR3 consists of 14 residues. With 3 bases removed from V and 2 bases from J, the gap between germline ends came to 10 bases. Per the germline V gene, CDR1 is SNHLY and CDR2 is FYNNEI. The CDR3 DNA follows: TGTGCCAGCAGTGAGCGGGGGCCTAACACTGAAGCTTTCTTT. It translates to CASSERGPNTEAFF.

This clonotype was observed many times. The J gene is TRBJ1-4, the V gene TRBV6-5; 7 bases align to TRBD1. In germline, CDR1 is MNHEY, CDR2 SVGAGI. The CDR3 has 16 residues. Trimming cost V 4 bases and J 8 bases; bases outside gene matches: 13. DNA for the CDR3: TGTGCCAGCAGTTTCGCAAAACAGGGGAAAAGCGAAAAACTGTTTTTT. Its translation is CASSFAKQGKSEKLFF.

This clonotype was recorded a few times. V and J are TRBV28 and TRBJ1-2, with D hard to call. CDR3 length equals 14 residues. Germline V gene sequence: CDR1 MDHEN, CDR2 SYDVKM. The V gene lost 6 bases and the J gene lost 9 bases, with 20 bases spanning the gap. The CDR3, as DNA: TGTGCCAGCAGCCCAACAGACAACCCCCCCTGCTACACCTTC. This translates into CASSPTDNPPCYTF.

V is TRBV7-8 and J is TRBJ2-1; 8 positions agree with TRBD2. CDR1 SGHVS and CDR2 FQNEAQ come from the germline V gene. V dropped 4 bases and J dropped 6; count of bases not matched to a gene: 14. The CDR3 totals 17 residues. In nucleotides, the CDR3 is TGTGCCAGCAGCTCAAACATAGCGGGGTGGGGTCCCAATGAGCAGTTCTTC. Translation gives CASSSNIAGWGPNEQFF.

The table lists this clonotype with a few counts. This chain uses TRBV20-1 with TRBJ2-7; 9 bases align to TRBD2. The CDR3 runs 14 residues. The germline V gene encodes CDR1 DFQATT and CDR2 SNEGSKA (reference sequence). With V trimmed by 1 base and J by 2 bases, 3 bases remained unmatched. CDR3 loop: CSARVREGPYEQYF. CDR3 sequence (DNA): TGCAGTGCTAGAGTGCGGGAGGGCCCCTACGAGCAGTACTTC.

This clonotype was seen repeatedly, ten times or more. This rearrangement joins TRBV28 to TRBJ2-7, with D tentatively TRBD2 (5 bases). V was trimmed by 2 bases and J by 1 base, leaving 12 bases between them. Germline CDR1 reads MDHEN; CDR2 reads SYDVKM. The CDR3 is 15 amino acids. Here the CDR3 DNA reads TGTGCCAGCAGTTTAGCTAGCTCCCCTTCCTACGAGCAGTACTTC. Its protein is CASSLASSPSYEQYF.

This clonotype was seen many times. The genes are TRBV19 and TRBJ1-1; the match to TRBD1 covers 7 bases. CDR1 and CDR2 (germline): LNHDA, SQIVND (reference sequence). The junction had 12 bases not matched to a gene; V was cut back by 6 bases and J by 2 bases. This CDR3 spans 16 amino acids. The CDR3 DNA sequence: TGTGCCAGTAGACGAAGCGTGGGACAGAGAAACACTGAAGCTTTCTTT. Translated: CASRRSVGQRNTEAFF.

The V and J genes are TRBV19 and TRBJ2-2, with 8 bases lining up with TRBD1. The CDR3 sequence is 15 residues long. Germline trimming cut 4 bases from V and 6 bases from J; bases unmatched to any gene: 7. Germline CDR1 and CDR2: LNHDA and SQIVND (reference sequence). The chain's CDR3 is CASSTWTGKAGELFF. In DNA form, the CDR3 reads TGTGCCAGTAGTACCTGGACAGGGAAGGCCGGGGAGCTGTTTTTT.

This clonotype was seen ten or more times. The J gene is TRBJ1-5, the V gene TRBV12-3 or TRBV12-4, with D possibly being TRBD1 (5 bases). Trimming took off 6 bases at V and 5 bases at J, with 14 bases between the two ends. The CDR3 is 14 residues long. This chain's CDR3 is CASSPGTLYQPQHF. Here the CDR3 DNA reads TGTGCCAGCAGCCCCGGGACCTTATATCAGCCCCAGCATTTT.

This clonotype was found a few times. This chain uses TRBV27 with TRBJ2-7, with D perhaps TRBD1 (6 bases). The germline V gene encodes CDR1 MNHEY and CDR2 SMNVEV (reference sequence). The V end was cut by 8 bases, the J end by 4 bases, with 24 bases between. CDR3 length: 16 residues. The CDR3: CASSPLGTLGGYEQYF. For the CDR3, the DNA is TGTGCCAGCTCCCCCCTAGGGACACTTGGTGGGTACGAGCAGTACTTC.

This chain joins TRBV20-1 and TRBJ2-7, with TRBD1 matching 11 bases. The germline V gene encodes CDR1 DFQATT and CDR2 SNEGSKA (reference sequence). V was pared by 3 bases and J by 6 bases, with 4 bases of the junction left unmatched. The CDR3 length is 13 residues. The CDR3 region is CSARGGTGGEQYF. Written as DNA, the CDR3 is TGCAGTGCTAGGGGTGGGACAGGGGGCGAGCAGTACTTC.

This clonotype has just a few counts. This chain connects TRBV3-1 to TRBJ1-5; D remains unclear. Trimming took 2 bases from V and 3 from J, leaving 8 bases between them. The germline V gene has CDR1 LGHDT and CDR2 YNNKEL (reference sequence). The CDR3 runs 14 residues. For the CDR3, the DNA is TGTGCCAGCAGCCAACTGCCAGCCAATCAGCCCCAGCATTTT. It codes for CASSQLPANQPQHF.